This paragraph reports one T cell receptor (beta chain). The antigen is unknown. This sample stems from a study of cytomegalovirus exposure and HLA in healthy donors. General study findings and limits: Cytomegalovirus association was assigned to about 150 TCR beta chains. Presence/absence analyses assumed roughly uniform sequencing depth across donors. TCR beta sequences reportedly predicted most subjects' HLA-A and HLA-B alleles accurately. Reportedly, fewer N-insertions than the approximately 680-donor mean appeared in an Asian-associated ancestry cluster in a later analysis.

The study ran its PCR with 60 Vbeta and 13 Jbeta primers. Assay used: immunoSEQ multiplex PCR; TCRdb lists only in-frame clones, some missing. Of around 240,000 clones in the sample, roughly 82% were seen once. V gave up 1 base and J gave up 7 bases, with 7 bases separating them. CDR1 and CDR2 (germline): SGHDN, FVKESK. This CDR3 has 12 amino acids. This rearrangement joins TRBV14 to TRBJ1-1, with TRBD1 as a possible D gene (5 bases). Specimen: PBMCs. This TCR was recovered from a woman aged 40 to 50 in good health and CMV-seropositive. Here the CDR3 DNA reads TGTGCCAGCAGCCAAGTACAGGTTGAAGCTTTCTTT. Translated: CASSQVQVEAFF.